This T cell receptor (beta chain) was obtained from a study of blood T cell repertoires in COVID-19. Study-wide context: The origin of the acute and convalescent COVID-19 samples was the United States, Italy and Spain. The analysed material was cDNA or gDNA that came from T cells, B-cell-depleted T cells, or PBMCs.

Study processing details: Amplified reference gene primers provided the basis for estimating nucleated cell counts. Only in-frame clones appear in the TCRdb table, and some are missing; sequencing was by immunoSEQ multiplex PCR. D and trimming were read from the DNA, whereas the V and J calls and clone size are those reported in that table. Counted here are approximately 14,000 clones, roughly nine tenths occurring once; the ten biggest clones make up approximately 2.5%. V was clipped by 5 bases and J by 8 bases; unmatched bases: 9. Germline CDR1 is SGHTA and CDR2 is FQGNSA. The CDR3 is made up of 15 amino acids.

Sequencing input: peripheral blood. The V gene is TRBV7-2, the J gene TRBJ2-3; 11 nucleotides line up with TRBD1. This clonotype was sampled from a woman in her sixties or seventies in a cohort sampled during active or convalescent COVID-19. The CDR3, as DNA: TGTGCCAGCAGCCTAGGGACAGGGGGAGTTGGTACGCAGTATTTT. It translates to CASSLGTGGVGTQYF.